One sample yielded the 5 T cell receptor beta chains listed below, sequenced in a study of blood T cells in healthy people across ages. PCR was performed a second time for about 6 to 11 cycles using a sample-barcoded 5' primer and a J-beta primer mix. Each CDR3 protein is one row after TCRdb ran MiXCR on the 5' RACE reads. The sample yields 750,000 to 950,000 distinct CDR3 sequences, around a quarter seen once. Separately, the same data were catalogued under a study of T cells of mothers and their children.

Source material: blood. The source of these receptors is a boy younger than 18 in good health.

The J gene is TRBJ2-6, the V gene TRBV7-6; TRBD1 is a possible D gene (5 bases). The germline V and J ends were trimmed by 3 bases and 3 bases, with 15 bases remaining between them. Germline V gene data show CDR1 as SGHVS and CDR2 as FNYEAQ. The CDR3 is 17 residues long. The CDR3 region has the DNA TGTGCCAGCAGCTTCTCCGGAGCAGGGTATGGGGCCAACGTCCTGACTTTC. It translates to CASSFSGAGYGANVLTF.

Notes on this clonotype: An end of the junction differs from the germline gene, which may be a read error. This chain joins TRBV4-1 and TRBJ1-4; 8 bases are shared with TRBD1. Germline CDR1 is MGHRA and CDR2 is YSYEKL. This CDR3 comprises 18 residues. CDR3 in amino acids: CASSHGTGGRATNGKLFF. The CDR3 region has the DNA TGCGCCAGCAGCCACGGGACAGGAGGTCGTGCAACTAATGGAAAACTGTTTTTT.

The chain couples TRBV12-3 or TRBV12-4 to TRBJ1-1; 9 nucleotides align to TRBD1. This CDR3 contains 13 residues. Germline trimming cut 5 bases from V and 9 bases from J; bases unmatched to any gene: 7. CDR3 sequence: CASSPRQGEKAFF. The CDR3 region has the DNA TGTGCCAGCAGTCCACGACAGGGGGAGAAAGCTTTCTTT.

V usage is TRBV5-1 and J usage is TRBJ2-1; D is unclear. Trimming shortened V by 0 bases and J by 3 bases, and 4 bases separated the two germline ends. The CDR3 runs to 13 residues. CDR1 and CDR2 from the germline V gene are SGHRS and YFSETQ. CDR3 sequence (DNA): TGCGCCAGCAGCTTGGTTGACTACAATGAGCAGTTCTTC. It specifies CASSLVDYNEQFF.

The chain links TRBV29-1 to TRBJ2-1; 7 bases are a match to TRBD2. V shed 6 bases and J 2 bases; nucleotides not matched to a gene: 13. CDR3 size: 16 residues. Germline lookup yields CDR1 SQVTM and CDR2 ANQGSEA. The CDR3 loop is CSVPRGERNAYNEQFF. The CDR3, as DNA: TGCAGCGTGCCTCGGGGGGAAAGGAACGCCTACAATGAGCAGTTCTTC.